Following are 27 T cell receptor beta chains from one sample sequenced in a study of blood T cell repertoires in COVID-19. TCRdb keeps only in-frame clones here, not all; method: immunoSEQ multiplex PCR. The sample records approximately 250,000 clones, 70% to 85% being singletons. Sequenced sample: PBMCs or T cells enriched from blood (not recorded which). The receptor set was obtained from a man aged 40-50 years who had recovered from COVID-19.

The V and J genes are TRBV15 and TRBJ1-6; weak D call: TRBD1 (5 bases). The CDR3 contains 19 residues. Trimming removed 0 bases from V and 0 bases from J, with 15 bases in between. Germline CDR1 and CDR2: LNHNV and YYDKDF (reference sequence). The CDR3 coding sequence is TGTGCCACCAGCAGAGATGGCGGGGGATCTCGCTCCTATAATTCACCCCTCCACTTT. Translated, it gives CATSRDGGGSRSYNSPLHF.

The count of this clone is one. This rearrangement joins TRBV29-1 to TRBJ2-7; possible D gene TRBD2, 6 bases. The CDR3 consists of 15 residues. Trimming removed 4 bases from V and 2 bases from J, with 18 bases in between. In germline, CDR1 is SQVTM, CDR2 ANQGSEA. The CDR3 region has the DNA TGCAGCGTTGTTGGGGGACTGACAGCCACCTACGAGCAGTACTTC. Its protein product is CSVVGGLTATYEQYF.

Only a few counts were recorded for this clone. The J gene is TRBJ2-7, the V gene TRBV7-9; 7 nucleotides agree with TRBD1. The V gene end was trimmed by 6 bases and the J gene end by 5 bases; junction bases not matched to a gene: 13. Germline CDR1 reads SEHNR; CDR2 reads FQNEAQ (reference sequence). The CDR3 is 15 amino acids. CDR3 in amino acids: CASSSPTGYLDEQYF. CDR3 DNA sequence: TGTGCCAGCAGTTCACCGACAGGGTATCTCGACGAGCAGTACTTC.

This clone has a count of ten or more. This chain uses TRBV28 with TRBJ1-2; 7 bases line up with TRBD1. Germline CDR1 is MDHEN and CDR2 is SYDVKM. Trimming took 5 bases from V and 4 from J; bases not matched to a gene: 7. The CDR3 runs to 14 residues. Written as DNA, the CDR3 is TGTGCCAGCAGTCTGACAGGGCCCCCCTATGGCTACACCTTC. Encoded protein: CASSLTGPPYGYTF.

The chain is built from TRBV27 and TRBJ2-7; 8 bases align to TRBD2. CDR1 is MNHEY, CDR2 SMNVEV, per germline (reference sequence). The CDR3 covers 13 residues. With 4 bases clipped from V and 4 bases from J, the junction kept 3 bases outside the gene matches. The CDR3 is CASSSSGRYEQYF. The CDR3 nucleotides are TGTGCCAGCAGTTCCAGCGGGAGATACGAGCAGTACTTC.

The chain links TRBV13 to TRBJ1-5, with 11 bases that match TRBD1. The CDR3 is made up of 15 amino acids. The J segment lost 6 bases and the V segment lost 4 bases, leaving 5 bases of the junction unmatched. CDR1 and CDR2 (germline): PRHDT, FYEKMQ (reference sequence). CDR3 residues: CASSSRTGGGQPQHF. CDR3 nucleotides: TGTGCCAGCAGCTCACGGACAGGGGGCGGTCAGCCCCAGCATTTT.

The CDR3 nucleotides read TGTGCCAGCAGCCAAGGGGGAGGGGTGTACAATCAGCCCCAGCATTTT. It encodes CASSQGGGVYNQPQHF. V gene TRBV4-2 combines with J gene TRBJ1-5; a possible D gene is TRBD1 (5 bases). Germline loops: CDR1 LGHNA, CDR2 YNFKEQ. The CDR3 is 16 residues long. V was shortened by 1 base and J by 3 bases, with 13 bases between the two germline ends.

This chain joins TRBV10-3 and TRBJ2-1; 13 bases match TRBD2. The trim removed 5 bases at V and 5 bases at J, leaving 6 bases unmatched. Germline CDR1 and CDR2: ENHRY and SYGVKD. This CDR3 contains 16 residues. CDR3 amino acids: CAISSHGLAGDNEQFF. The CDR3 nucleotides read TGTGCCATCAGTTCCCATGGACTAGCGGGAGACAATGAGCAGTTCTTC.

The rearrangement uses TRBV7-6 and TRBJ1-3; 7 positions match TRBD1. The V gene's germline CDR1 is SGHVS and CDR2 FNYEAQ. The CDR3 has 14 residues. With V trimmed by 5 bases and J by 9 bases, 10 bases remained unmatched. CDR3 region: CASSRGQDRSTIYF. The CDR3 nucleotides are TGTGCCAGCAGCCGAGGACAGGATAGAAGCACCATATATTTT.

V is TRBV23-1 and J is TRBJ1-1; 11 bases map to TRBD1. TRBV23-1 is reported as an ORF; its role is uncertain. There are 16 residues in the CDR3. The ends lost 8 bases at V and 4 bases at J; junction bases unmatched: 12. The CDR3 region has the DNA TGCGCCAGCTCCGGGACAGGGGGGGCCCGGGCCACTGAAGCTTTCTTT. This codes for CASSGTGGARATEAFF.

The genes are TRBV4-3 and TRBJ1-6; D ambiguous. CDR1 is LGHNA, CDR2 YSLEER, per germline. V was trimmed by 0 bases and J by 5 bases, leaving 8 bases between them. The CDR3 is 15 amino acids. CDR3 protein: CASSQESRNNSPLHF. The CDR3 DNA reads TGCGCCAGCAGCCAAGAGTCTAGGAATAATTCACCCCTCCACTTT.

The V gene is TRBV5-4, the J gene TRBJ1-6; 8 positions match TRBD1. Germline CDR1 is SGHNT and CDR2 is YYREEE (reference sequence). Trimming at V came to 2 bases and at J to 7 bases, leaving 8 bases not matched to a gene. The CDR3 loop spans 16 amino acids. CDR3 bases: TGTGCCAGCAGCTTTTCCTTTGGACAGGGAAATTCACCCCTCCACTTT. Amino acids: CASSFSFGQGNSPLHF. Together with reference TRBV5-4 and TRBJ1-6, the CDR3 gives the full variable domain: ETGVTQSPTHLIKTRGQQVTLRCSSQSGHNTVSWYQQALGQGPQFIFQYYREEENGRGNFPPRFSGLQFPNYSSELNVNALELDDSALYLCASSFSFGQGNSPLHFGNGTRLTVT.

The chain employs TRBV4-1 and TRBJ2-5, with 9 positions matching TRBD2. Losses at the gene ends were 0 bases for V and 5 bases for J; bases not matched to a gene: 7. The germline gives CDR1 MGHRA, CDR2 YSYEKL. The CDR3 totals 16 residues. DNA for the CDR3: TGCGCCAGCAGCCAAGAAGGCGGGGGGGCCGGCGAGACCCAGTACTTC. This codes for CASSQEGGGAGETQYF.

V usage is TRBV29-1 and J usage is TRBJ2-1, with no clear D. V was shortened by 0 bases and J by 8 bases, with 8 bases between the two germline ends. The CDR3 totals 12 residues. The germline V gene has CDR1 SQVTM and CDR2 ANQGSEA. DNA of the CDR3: TGCAGCGTTGAAGAAGGTGGAGATGAGCAGTTCTTC. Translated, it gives CSVEEGGDEQFF.

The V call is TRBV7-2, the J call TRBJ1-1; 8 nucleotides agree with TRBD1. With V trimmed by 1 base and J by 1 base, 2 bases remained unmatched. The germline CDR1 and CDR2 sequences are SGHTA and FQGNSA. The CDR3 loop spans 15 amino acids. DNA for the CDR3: TGTGCCAGCAGCTTAGTTGGGACAGGGAACACTGAAGCTTTCTTT. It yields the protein CASSLVGTGNTEAFF. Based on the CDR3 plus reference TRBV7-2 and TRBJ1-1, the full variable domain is GAGVSQSPSNKVTEKGKDVELRCDPISGHTALYWYRQSLGQGLEFLIYFQGNSAPDKSGLPSDRFSAERTGGSVSTLTIQRTQQEDSAVYLCASSLVGTGNTEAFFGQGTRLTVV.

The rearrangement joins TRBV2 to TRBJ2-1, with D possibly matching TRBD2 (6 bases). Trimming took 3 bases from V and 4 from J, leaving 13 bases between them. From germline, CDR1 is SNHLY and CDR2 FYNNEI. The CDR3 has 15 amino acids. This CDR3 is CASSDPGELYNEQFF. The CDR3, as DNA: TGTGCCAGCAGTGACCCGGGGGAACTATACAATGAGCAGTTCTTC.

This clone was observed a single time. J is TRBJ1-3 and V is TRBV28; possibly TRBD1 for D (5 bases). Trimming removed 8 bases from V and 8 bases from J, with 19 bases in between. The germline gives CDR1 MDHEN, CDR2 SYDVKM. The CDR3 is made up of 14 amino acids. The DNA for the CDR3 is TGTGCCAGCCGTTCGGGAGGCAGGGTGGACACCATATATTTT. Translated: CASRSGGRVDTIYF.

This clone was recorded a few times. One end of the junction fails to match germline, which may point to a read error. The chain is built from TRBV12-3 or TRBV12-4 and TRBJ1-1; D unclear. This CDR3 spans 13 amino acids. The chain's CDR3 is CASRFQRATAAFF. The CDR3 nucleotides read TGTGCCAGCCGGTTCCAGAGGGCGACTGCAGCTTTCTTT.

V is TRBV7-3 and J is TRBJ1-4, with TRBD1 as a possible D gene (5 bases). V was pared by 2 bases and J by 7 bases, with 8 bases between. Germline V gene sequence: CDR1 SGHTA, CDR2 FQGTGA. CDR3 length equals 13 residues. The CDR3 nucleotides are TGTGCCAGCAGCTTAGGACAAAGTGAAAAACTGTTTTTT. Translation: CASSLGQSEKLFF. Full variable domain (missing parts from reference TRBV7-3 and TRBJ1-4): GAGVSQTPSNKVTEKGKYVELRCDPISGHTALYWYRQSLGQGPEFLIYFQGTGAADDSGLPNDRFFAVRPEGSVSTLKIQRTERGDSAVYLCASSLGQSEKLFFGSGTQLSVL.

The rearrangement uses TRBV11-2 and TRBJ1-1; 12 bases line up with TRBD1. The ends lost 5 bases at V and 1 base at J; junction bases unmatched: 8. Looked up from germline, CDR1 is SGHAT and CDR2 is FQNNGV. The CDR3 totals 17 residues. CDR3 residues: CASSPRWGQGANTEAFF. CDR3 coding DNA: TGTGCCAGCAGCCCAAGATGGGGACAGGGGGCGAACACTGAAGCTTTCTTT.

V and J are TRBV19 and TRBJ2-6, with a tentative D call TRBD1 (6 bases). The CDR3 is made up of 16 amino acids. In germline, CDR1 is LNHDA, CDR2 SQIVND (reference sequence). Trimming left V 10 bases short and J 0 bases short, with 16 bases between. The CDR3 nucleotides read TGTGCCACCTGGGGGCAGCGCCTCTCTGGGGCCAACGTCCTGACTTTC. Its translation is CATWGQRLSGANVLTF.

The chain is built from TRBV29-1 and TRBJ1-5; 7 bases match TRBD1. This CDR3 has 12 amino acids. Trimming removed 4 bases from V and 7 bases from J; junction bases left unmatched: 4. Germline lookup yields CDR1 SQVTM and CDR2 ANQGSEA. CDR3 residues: CSVGQGGQPQHF. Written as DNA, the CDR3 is TGCAGCGTTGGACAGGGAGGACAGCCCCAGCATTTT.

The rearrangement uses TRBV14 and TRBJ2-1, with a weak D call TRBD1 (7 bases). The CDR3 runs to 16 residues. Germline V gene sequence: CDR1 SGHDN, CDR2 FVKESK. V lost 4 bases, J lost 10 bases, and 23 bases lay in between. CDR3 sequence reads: CASSPPGGTVLKEQFF. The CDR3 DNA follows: TGTGCCAGCAGCCCCCCAGGAGGGACAGTACTAAAAGAGCAGTTCTTC.

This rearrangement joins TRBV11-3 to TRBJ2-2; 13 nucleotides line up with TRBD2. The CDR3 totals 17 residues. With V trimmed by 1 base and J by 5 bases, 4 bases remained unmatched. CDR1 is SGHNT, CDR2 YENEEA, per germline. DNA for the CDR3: TGTGCCAGCAGCTTAGGGGGACTAGCGGGACGTACCGGGGAGCTGTTTTTT. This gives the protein CASSLGGLAGRTGELFF.

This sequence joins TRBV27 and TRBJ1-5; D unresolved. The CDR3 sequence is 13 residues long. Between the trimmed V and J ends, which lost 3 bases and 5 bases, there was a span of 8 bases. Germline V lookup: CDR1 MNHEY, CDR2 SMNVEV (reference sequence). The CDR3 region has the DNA TGTGCCAGCAGTTTCGCTAGAGATCAGCCCCAGCATTTT. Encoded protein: CASSFARDQPQHF.

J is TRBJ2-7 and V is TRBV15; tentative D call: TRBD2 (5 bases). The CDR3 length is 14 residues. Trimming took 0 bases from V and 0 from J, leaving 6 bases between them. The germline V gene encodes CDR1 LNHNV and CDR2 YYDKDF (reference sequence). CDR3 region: CATSRDGSSYEQYF. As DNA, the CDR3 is TGTGCCACCAGCAGAGATGGGAGCTCCTACGAGCAGTACTTC.

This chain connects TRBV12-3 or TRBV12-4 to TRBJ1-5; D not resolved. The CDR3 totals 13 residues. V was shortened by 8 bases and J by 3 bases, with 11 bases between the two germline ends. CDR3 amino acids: CASSGLFNQPQHF. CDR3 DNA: TGTGCCAGCTCGGGGTTATTCAATCAGCCCCAGCATTTT.